This T cell receptor beta chain was obtained from a study of control samples from healthy donors and cancer patients. TCRdb's copy holds only in-frame clones and misses some; the assay was immunoSEQ multiplex PCR. The sample lists fewer than 300,000 clones; over 70% were seen once. CDR3 length: 17 residues. Germline assignment: CDR1 LNHNV and CDR2 YYDKDF (reference sequence). The V segment lost 2 bases and the J segment 0 bases; nucleotides outside the gene matches: 3. This receptor was taken from a woman aged 55-70 years with lung cancer. What was sequenced was PBMCs. The chain employs TRBV15 and TRBJ2-2; 10 nucleotides agree with TRBD1. The CDR3 loop reads CATSRRTGGTNTGELFF. The CDR3 DNA is TGTGCCACCAGCAGAAGGACAGGGGGAACGAACACCGGGGAGCTGTTTTTT.